This is a list of T cell receptor beta chains from one sample in a study of OX40 agonist ivuxolimab in advanced cancers. Method: immunoSEQ multiplex PCR; TCRdb's copy keeps in-frame clones and lacks some. Of 65,000 to 80,000 clones listed, around 93% were seen once; the top ten hold more than 14%. Sequenced material: CD4+ or CD8+ T cells sorted from blood, taken in a trial of the OX40 agonist ivuxolimab. These receptors were collected from an adult with an advanced solid tumor such as melanoma, head and neck, liver or kidney cancer. The CDR3 runs from the conserved cysteine through the conserved F or W. D genes are given only for firm matches. The size field is filled for only some rows; it gives once, few, many or a size class.

D gene	V gene	clone size	J gene	CDR3 protein	CDR3 DNA
TRBD1	TRBV6-8	NA	TRBJ2-7	CASSQRGDRGHEQYF	TGTGCCAGCAGTCAGCGTGGGGACAGGGGACACGAGCAGTACTTC
NA	TRBV10-3	NA	TRBJ2-3	CAISESYLGPTDTQYF	TGTGCCATCAGTGAGTCCTACCTGGGGCCCACAGATACGCAGTATTTT
NA	TRBV5-6	NA	TRBJ1-1	CASSLRQEAYEAFF	TGTGCCAGCAGCTTGCGACAGGAGGCCTATGAAGCTTTCTTT
NA	TRBV15	NA	TRBJ2-5	CATSRGGDQETQYF	TGTGCCACCAGCAGAGGAGGGGATCAAGAGACCCAGTACTTC
NA	TRBV5-4	once	TRBJ2-2	CASSLWTENTGELFF	TGTGCCAGCAGCCTTTGGACAGAGAACACCGGGGAGCTGTTTTTT
TRBD2	TRBV27	NA	TRBJ2-7	CASSLILAGGPYEQYF	TGTGCCAGCAGTTTGATCTTAGCGGGAGGGCCGTACGAGCAGTACTTC
TRBD1	TRBV28	NA	TRBJ2-7	CASSLISGTDSYEQYF	TGTGCCAGCAGTTTAATCTCCGGGACAGACTCCTACGAGCAGTACTTC
TRBD2	TRBV7-9	NA	TRBJ2-2	CASSPGLAEHTGELFF	TGTGCCAGCAGCCCAGGTCTAGCGGAGCACACCGGGGAGCTGTTTTTT
NA	TRBV28	once	TRBJ2-6	CASGDSRHSGANVLTF	TGTGCCAGCGGGGACTCCCGCCACTCTGGGGCCAACGTCCTGACTTTC
NA	TRBV4-1	few	TRBJ1-2	CASSLFDTDYGYTF	TGCGCCAGCAGCCTTTTTGACACCGATTATGGCTACACCTTC
TRBD1	TRBV28	NA	TRBJ2-3	CASNPGRDRTSTDTQYF	TGTGCCAGCAATCCTGGCCGGGACAGAACTAGCACAGATACGCAGTATTTT
TRBD1	TRBV28	few	TRBJ2-7	CASSWPIGTAISYEQYF	TGTGCCAGCAGTTGGCCAATCGGGACAGCCATCTCCTACGAGCAGTACTTC
NA	TRBV11-1	NA	TRBJ1-5	CASSRRDQPQHF	TGTGCCAGCAGCCGAAGGGATCAGCCCCAGCATTTT
TRBD1	TRBV5-6	NA	TRBJ1-6	CASSLDRGGYNSPLHF	TGTGCCAGCAGTTTGGACAGGGGCGGGTATAATTCACCCCTCCACTTT
TRBD1	TRBV5-1	NA	TRBJ1-4	CASSWGTGLATNEKLFF	TGCGCCAGCAGCTGGGGGACAGGTCTTGCAACTAATGAAAAACTGTTTTTT
NA	TRBV5-6	once	TRBJ2-3	CASSAGLLADTQYF	TGTGCCAGCAGCGCAGGACTGTTGGCAGATACGCAGTATTTT
NA	TRBV11-2	NA	TRBJ2-3	CASSLDGVLGDTQYF	TGTGCCAGCAGCTTAGATGGAGTTTTAGGAGATACGCAGTATTTT
NA	TRBV2	NA	TRBJ1-2	CASSESANYGYTF	TGTGCCAGCAGTGAGTCAGCTAACTATGGCTACACCTTC
TRBD2	TRBV28	NA	TRBJ2-1	CASTLAPRLAGWNEQFF	TGTGCCAGCACCCTCGCTCCTCGACTAGCGGGTTGGAATGAGCAGTTCTTC
TRBD1	TRBV5-6	NA	TRBJ1-1	CASSPGTGLSEAFF	TGTGCCAGCAGCCCCGGGACAGGGCTATCTGAAGCTTTCTTT
NA	TRBV13	NA	TRBJ1-4	CASSYGQNEKLFF	TGTGCCAGCAGCTATGGACAAAATGAAAAACTGTTTTTT
NA	TRBV13	NA	TRBJ2-1	CASSLGRQERQFF	TGTGCCAGCAGCTTAGGAAGGCAGGAAAGGCAGTTCTTC
TRBD1	TRBV19	NA	TRBJ2-3	CASSIGDRATRRDTQYF	TGTGCCAGTAGTATTGGGGACAGGGCCACGCGGCGAGATACGCAGTATTTT
NA	TRBV7-9	NA	TRBJ1-5	CASSLPGLSNQPQHF	TGTGCCAGCAGCTTACCGGGACTTAGCAATCAGCCCCAGCATTTT
NA	TRBV19	NA	TRBJ1-2	CASSITQKEYGYTF	TGTGCCAGTAGTATTACACAGAAAGAATATGGCTACACCTTC
NA	TRBV5-1	NA	TRBJ2-1	CASRPVSGSVPANEQFF	TGCGCCAGCAGGCCTGTCTCCGGGAGCGTTCCTGCCAATGAGCAGTTCTTC
NA	TRBV12-2	NA	TRBJ2-2	CASRIVTSGRRDTGELFF	TGTGCAAGTCGGATCGTGACTAGCGGGAGGCGCGACACCGGGGAGCTGTTTTTT
NA	TRBV27	NA	TRBJ1-1	CASSILGRGVNTEAFF	TGTGCCAGCAGTATCCTAGGTAGGGGGGTGAACACTGAAGCTTTCTTT
TRBD1	TRBV7-3	NA	TRBJ2-1	CASSPGTGGWDEQFF	TGTGCCAGCAGCCCAGGGACAGGGGGCTGGGATGAGCAGTTCTTC
NA	TRBV30	NA	TRBJ2-1	CAWSPMIFDEQFF	TGTGCCTGGAGTCCCATGATCTTCGATGAGCAGTTCTTC
NA	TRBV7-9	once	TRBJ2-4	CASSLGRNIQYF	TGTGCCAGCAGCCTCGGTCGAAACATTCAGTACTTC
NA	TRBV28	NA	TRBJ2-7	CASSKYTYEQYF	TGTGCCAGCAGTAAGTACACCTACGAGCAGTACTTC